This is a list of T cell receptor beta chains from one sample in a study of blood T cell repertoires in COVID-19. TCRdb keeps only in-frame clones here, not all; method: immunoSEQ multiplex PCR. The data contain 300,000 to 400,000 clones, around four fifths of them singletons. The sequenced material came from peripheral blood. The receptors were sampled from a man aged 25 to 40 with active or convalescent COVID-19. The CDR3 runs from the conserved cysteine through the conserved F or W. A D gene is named only where the DNA matches it firmly. Clone size, where shown, is once, few, many, or a class for clones that have expanded.

d_call | j_call | cdr3_length | v_call | clone_size | cdr3_aa | cdr3_nt
TRBD2 | TRBJ2-5 | 14 | TRBV27 | . | CASSAGGTQETQYF | TGTGCCAGCAGCGCGGGAGGTACGCAAGAGACCCAGTACTTC
. | TRBJ2-1 | 16 | TRBV24-1 | . | CATSDLGSGKINEQFF | TGTGCCACCAGTGATTTGGGCTCCGGGAAAATCAATGAGCAGTTCTTC
TRBD1 | TRBJ2-7 | 15 | TRBV5-6 | . | CASRYRDRGSYEQYF | TGTGCCAGCAGATACCGGGACAGGGGCTCCTACGAGCAGTACTTC
TRBD1 | TRBJ1-1 | 14 | TRBV5-5 | . | CASSKGQTKTEAFF | TGTGCCAGCAGCAAGGGACAGACGAAGACGGAAGCTTTCTTT
TRBD1 | TRBJ2-7 | 15 | TRBV16 | . | CASSQTGTGGNEQYF | TGTGCCAGCAGCCAAACCGGGACAGGGGGCAACGAGCAGTACTTC
. | TRBJ1-3 | 15 | TRBV30 | . | CAWSSWGGSGNTIYF | TGTGCCTGGAGCTCCTGGGGGGGTTCTGGAAACACCATATATTTT
TRBD1 | TRBJ2-1 | 13 | TRBV10-3 | . | CAIRPGQGDEQFF | TGTGCCATCAGACCCGGACAGGGCGATGAGCAGTTCTTC
TRBD1 | TRBJ1-1 | 16 | TRBV4-1 | few | CASSLLTGGLNTEAFF | TGCGCCAGCAGTCTTCTAACAGGGGGGTTGAACACTGAAGCTTTCTTT
TRBD2 | TRBJ2-7 | 14 | TRBV20-1 | . | CSASRREGLNEQYF | TGCAGTGCTAGTAGGCGGGAGGGCCTTAACGAGCAGTACTTC
TRBD1 | TRBJ1-1 | 13 | TRBV11-2 | . | CASSLQGATEAFF | TGTGCCAGCAGCTTACAGGGGGCGACTGAAGCTTTCTTT
. | TRBJ1-1 | 13 | TRBV24-1 | . | CATRDSRNTEAFF | TGTGCCACCAGGGACAGCCGGAACACTGAAGCTTTCTTT
. | TRBJ1-4 | 15 | TRBV5-1 | . | CASSLGGNYNEKLFF | TGCGCCAGCAGCTTGGGGGGCAACTACAATGAAAAACTGTTTTTT
TRBD2 | TRBJ2-3 | 15 | TRBV5-1 | . | CASSLGPSGRDTQYF | TGCGCCAGCAGCTTGGGGCCTAGCGGGAGAGATACGCAGTATTTT
. | TRBJ1-4 | 14 | TRBV2 | . | CASSDGAIDEKLFF | TGTGCCAGCAGTGATGGGGCTATCGATGAAAAACTGTTTTTT
TRBD2 | TRBJ2-5 | 14 | TRBV11-3 | . | CASSLTSGAQTQYF | TGTGCCAGCAGCTTGACTAGCGGGGCCCAGACCCAGTACTTC
. | TRBJ1-6 | 13 | TRBV5-5 | . | CASSLEGDSPLHF | TGTGCCAGCAGCTTGGAGGGGGATTCACCCCTCCACTTT
TRBD1 | TRBJ2-2 | 16 | TRBV7-9 | . | CASTLAGTDNTGELFF | TGTGCCAGCACCTTAGCTGGGACAGACAACACCGGGGAGCTGTTTTTT
. | TRBJ1-4 | 16 | TRBV7-2 | . | CASSPRTAATNEKLFF | TGTGCCAGCAGCCCCCGGACAGCAGCAACTAATGAAAAACTGTTTTTT
. | TRBJ2-2 | 12 | TRBV6-6 | . | CASSYSEGELFF | TGTGCCAGCAGTTACAGTGAGGGGGAGCTGTTTTTT
. | TRBJ1-2 | 13 | TRBV7-2 | . | CASSLYSVGGYTF | TGTGCCAGCAGCCTTTACTCCGTCGGTGGCTACACCTTC
. | TRBJ1-1 | 11 | TRBV6-5 | . | CASKRNTEAFF | TGTGCCAGCAAGAGGAACACTGAAGCTTTCTTT
. | TRBJ1-2 | 13 | TRBV5-8 | . | CASSPRPSYGYTF | TGTGCCAGCAGCCCCCGCCCTAGCTATGGCTACACCTTC
. | TRBJ2-1 | 14 | TRBV4-3 | . | CASSQERLKVEQFF | TGCGCCAGCAGCCAAGAGAGGTTAAAGGTTGAGCAGTTCTTC
TRBD1 | TRBJ1-6 | 15 | TRBV5-6 | . | CASSWGQGANSPLHF | TGTGCCAGCAGCTGGGGACAGGGAGCTAATTCACCCCTCCACTTT
. | TRBJ2-7 | 14 | TRBV2 | . | CASSIREFSYEQYF | TGTGCCAGCAGTATCCGGGAATTCTCCTACGAGCAGTACTTC
. | TRBJ1-4 | 14 | TRBV29-1 | . | CSVEIRNVGEKLFF | TGCAGCGTAGAAATCAGGAATGTGGGTGAAAAACTGTTTTTT
. | TRBJ2-2 | 14 | TRBV5-1 | once | CASSWSAGSGELFF | TGCGCCAGCAGCTGGTCCGCGGGGTCCGGGGAGCTGTTTTTT
. | TRBJ1-5 | 16 | TRBV5-1 | . | CASSLGQLYSNQPQHF | TGCGCCAGCAGCTTAGGACAGCTATATAGCAATCAGCCCCAGCATTTT
TRBD2 | TRBJ2-1 | 13 | TRBV29-1 | few | CSVAGLAGDEQFF | TGCAGCGTTGCTGGGCTAGCGGGAGATGAGCAGTTCTTC
TRBD2 | TRBJ2-3 | 18 | TRBV6-6 | . | CASSPWTSGRAVADTQYF | TGTGCCAGCAGTCCGTGGACTAGCGGGAGGGCCGTGGCAGATACGCAGTATTTT
TRBD1 | TRBJ1-5 | 15 | TRBV19 | . | CASTMADRGRQPQHF | TGTGCCAGTACCATGGCCGACAGGGGAAGGCAGCCCCAGCATTTT
. | TRBJ2-1 | 17 | TRBV12-2 | . | CASRLISSGGATNEQFF | TGTGCAAGTCGCTTAATTTCTAGCGGGGGGGCAACAAATGAGCAGTTCTTC
. | TRBJ1-5 | 15 | TRBV11-1 | few | CASSLLAGHNQPQHF | TGTGCCAGCAGCTTATTGGCAGGCCACAATCAGCCCCAGCATTTT
TRBD1 | TRBJ1-4 | 15 | TRBV18 | few | CASSPPGTGDEKLFF | TGTGCCAGCTCACCACCAGGGACAGGGGATGAAAAACTGTTTTTT
. | TRBJ2-5 | 16 | TRBV5-1 | . | CASSLGRRGGQETQYF | TGCGCCAGCAGCTTGGGGCGTAGGGGGGGCCAAGAGACCCAGTACTTC
TRBD1 | TRBJ1-1 | 14 | TRBV10-3 | few | CAIIRTGAVTEAFF | TGTGCCATCATAAGGACAGGGGCGGTCACTGAAGCTTTCTTT
. | TRBJ1-2 | 16 | TRBV5-1 | . | CASSLGRTGHPWGYTF | TGCGCCAGCAGCTTGGGGCGAACAGGTCATCCGTGGGGCTACACCTTC
. | TRBJ2-7 | 14 | TRBV12-1 | . | CASSHPDIAYEQYF | TGTGCCAGCAGCCACCCTGACATCGCCTACGAGCAGTACTTC
. | TRBJ1-1 | 13 | TRBV29-1 | once | CSVYRALNTEAFF | TGCAGCGTTTACAGGGCCCTGAACACTGAAGCTTTCTTT
. | TRBJ1-3 | 15 | TRBV6-5 | . | CASSPRRSGGNTIYF | TGTGCCAGCAGTCCCCGGCGCTCGGGAGGAAACACCATATATTTT
. | TRBJ2-7 | 14 | TRBV2 | . | CASSHRGEGYEQYF | TGTGCCAGCAGTCATCGGGGAGAGGGCTACGAGCAGTACTTC
TRBD2 | TRBJ2-7 | 17 | TRBV4-1 | . | CASSQESPLAGGNEQYF | TGCGCCAGCAGCCAAGAATCCCCTCTAGCGGGAGGGAACGAGCAGTACTTC
. | TRBJ1-5 | 13 | TRBV19 | . | CASSIPGPGPQHF | TGTGCCAGTAGTATACCCGGCCCGGGGCCCCAGCATTTT
. | TRBJ1-2 | 15 | TRBV6-2/TRBV6-3 | . | CASSDRQGLNYGYTF | TGTGCCAGCAGTGACCGACAAGGACTTAACTATGGCTACACCTTC
. | TRBJ1-1 | 14 | TRBV21-1 | . | CASTQKSGYTEAFF | TGTGCCAGCACCCAAAAGTCCGGTTACACTGAAGCTTTCTTT
TRBD2 | TRBJ2-1 | 18 | TRBV5-1 | . | CASSLARLAGGRYNEQFF | TGCGCCAGCAGCTTGGCCCGGCTAGCGGGGGGGCGCTACAATGAGCAGTTCTTC
TRBD1 | TRBJ1-2 | 15 | TRBV5-1 | . | CASSRRTGGNYGYTF | TGCGCCAGCAGCAGAAGGACAGGGGGCAACTATGGCTACACCTTC
. | TRBJ1-5 | 14 | TRBV5-1 | . | CASSLDPENQPQHF | TGCGCCAGCAGCTTGGATCCTGAGAATCAGCCCCAGCATTTT
TRBD2 | TRBJ2-1 | 18 | TRBV9 | . | CASSRGSATSGSLGEQFF | TGTGCCAGCAGCCGAGGGTCGGCGACTAGCGGGAGCTTAGGTGAGCAGTTCTTC
. | TRBJ2-7 | 13 | TRBV6-5 | . | CASSPVTRGEQYF | TGTGCCAGCAGTCCCGTGACCCGGGGCGAGCAGTACTTC
. | TRBJ1-1 | 15 | TRBV7-2 | . | CASSPRGGVNTEAFF | TGTGCCAGCAGCCCCCGTGGGGGGGTGAACACTGAAGCTTTCTTT
TRBD1 | TRBJ1-2 | 14 | TRBV27 | . | CASRYQGASYGYTF | TGTGCCAGCAGGTACCAGGGGGCCAGCTATGGCTACACCTTC
TRBD1 | TRBJ2-7 | 13 | TRBV2 | . | CASSGTGEYEQYF | TGTGCCAGCAGCGGGACAGGGGAGTACGAGCAGTACTTC
TRBD1 | TRBJ1-5 | 15 | TRBV4-2 | few | CASSPGQGQFQPQHF | TGTGCCAGCAGTCCCGGACAGGGGCAATTTCAGCCCCAGCATTTT